A single sample gave rise to the 27 T cell receptor beta chains below, sequenced in a study of T cell repertoires in cytomegalovirus infection. Their cognate antigens are unknown. Each CDR3 protein is one row after TCRdb ran MiXCR on the reads. This table has about 890,000 distinct CDR3 sequences, roughly 31% appearing once. This sample comprised cultured CD8+ T cells from PBMCs, obtained from culture after CMV antigen stimulation. The receptor source for this set is a human donor in good health (CMV status not recorded). Some clones in this sample may be carry-over from other donors' samples.

This clonotype was seen more than once but under ten times. J is TRBJ1-2 and V is TRBV29-1, with D hard to call. The CDR3 has 12 residues. Looked up from germline, CDR1 is SQVTM and CDR2 is ANQGSEA. The V end lost 4 bases, the J end lost 4 bases, and 10 bases lay between the germline ends. In DNA form, the CDR3 reads TGCAGCGTTGGAAGAGGCCCCTATGGCTACACCTTC. Translating gives CSVGRGPYGYTF.

This clonotype occurred once. The chain uses TRBV7-4 and TRBJ2-5; 7 bases align to TRBD1. V gave up 5 bases and J gave up 0 bases; unmatched junction bases: 6. This CDR3 comprises 15 residues. CDR1 and CDR2 from the germline V gene are SGHVT and SQSDAQ. The DNA for the CDR3 is TGTGCCAGCAGCGGGCGGACAGGCTACCAAGAGACCCAGTACTTC. This sequence encodes CASSGRTGYQETQYF.

V gene TRBV5-1 combines with J gene TRBJ2-7; D is uncertain. Germline CDR1 reads SGHRS; CDR2 reads YFSETQ. The V end lost 3 bases, the J end lost 0 bases, and 16 bases lay between the germline ends. The CDR3 length is 16 residues. The CDR3 sequence: CASSYPLNFSSYEQYF. As DNA, the CDR3 is TGCGCCAGCAGCTACCCCCTCAACTTTTCCTCCTACGAGCAGTACTTC.

This clonotype was counted ten times or more. V gene TRBV7-8 combines with J gene TRBJ2-1, with 7 bases lining up with TRBD2. V shed 1 base and J 4 bases; nucleotides not matched to a gene: 16. Germline V gene lookup returns CDR1 SGHVS and CDR2 FQNEAQ. This CDR3 contains 19 residues. The CDR3, as DNA: TGTGCCAGCAGCTTAGGTCCCAGCGGGGACCTCTTTACTTACAATGAGCAGTTCTTC. Protein: CASSLGPSGDLFTYNEQFF.

This chain links TRBV27 with TRBJ1-2; D ambiguous. The germline CDR1 and CDR2 sequences are MNHEY and SMNVEV (reference sequence). The V end lost 4 bases, the J end lost 3 bases, and 9 bases lay between the germline ends. CDR3 length: 13 amino acids. The CDR3 bases are TGTGCCAGCAGTTGGAACTGGGACTATGGCTACACCTTC. This translates into CASSWNWDYGYTF.

This clonotype has more than one count but fewer than ten. The chain carries TRBV19 and TRBJ1-1; possibly TRBD1 for D (6 bases). The CDR3 consists of 14 residues. Trimming took off 7 bases at V and 4 bases at J, with 16 bases between the two ends. The V gene's germline CDR1 is LNHDA and CDR2 SQIVND (reference sequence). Here the CDR3 reads CASMKTGKSTEAFF. The CDR3 DNA sequence: TGTGCCAGTATGAAGACAGGAAAGAGCACTGAAGCTTTCTTT.

Comment on this clonotype: The conserved phenylalanine or tryptophan normally closing the CDR3 is absent here, so this likely arose from a read error. The limits of the CDR3 on the DNA are not certain, so only TCRdb's listed CDR3 is given. This chain joins TRBV5-4 and TRBJ2-1; the table's TRBD2 call for D was not verified on the DNA. CDR1 and CDR2 from the germline V gene are SGHNT and YYREEE (reference sequence). The CDR3 sequence runs 14 residues, both termini included. The CDR3 reads CASSSGPGTPGRFS.

In this sample, this clonotype turned up a few times. The chain recombines TRBV27 with TRBJ1-1; no definite D call. The CDR3 contains 11 residues. From germline, CDR1 is MNHEY and CDR2 SMNVEV (reference sequence). V shed 7 bases and J shed 7 bases, with 10 bases lying between them. For the CDR3, the DNA is TGTGCCAGCACCTCAGGCGTTGAAGCTTTCTTT. Translating gives CASTSGVEAFF.

This chain joins TRBV3-1 and TRBJ2-4, with D uncertain. The germline V and J ends were trimmed by 0 bases and 0 bases, with 21 bases remaining between them. The CDR3 has 20 residues. Per germline, CDR1 LGHDT and CDR2 YNNKEL (reference sequence). The CDR3 DNA sequence: TGTGCCAGCAGCCAAGAAATAGAGTCGACTGAAAGGCTAGCCAAAAACATTCAGTACTTC. Translation: CASSQEIESTERLAKNIQYF.

The J gene is TRBJ2-1, the V gene TRBV27; 9 bases align to TRBD2. Unmatched junction bases numbered 5, after V lost 0 bases and J lost 5 bases. The CDR3 covers 16 residues. The germline V gene encodes CDR1 MNHEY and CDR2 SMNVEV (reference sequence). CDR3 DNA sequence: TGTGCCAGCAGTTTATCCCCTGCGGGGGGGAACAATGAGCAGTTCTTC. This translates into CASSLSPAGGNNEQFF.

V gene TRBV6-5 combines with J gene TRBJ2-1, with 9 bases that match TRBD1. The CDR3 has 15 amino acids. CDR1 is MNHEY and CDR2 is SVGAGI in the germline V gene. With V trimmed by 4 bases and J by 5 bases, 6 bases remained unmatched. The chain's CDR3 is CASSSDRGWDNEQFF. For the CDR3, the DNA is TGTGCCAGCAGTTCGGACAGGGGCTGGGACAATGAGCAGTTCTTC.

This clonotype was seen many times. The rearrangement joins TRBV6-1 to TRBJ2-3; D may be TRBD1 (6 bases). The ends were cut back, 7 bases at V and 3 bases at J, with 14 bases in the middle. In germline, CDR1 is MNHNS, CDR2 SASEGT. The CDR3 runs 14 residues. The CDR3 region has the DNA TGTGCCAGCAACCGCGGACAGAGAACAGATACGCAGTATTTT. As protein: CASNRGQRTDTQYF.

The chain links TRBV7-8 to TRBJ1-5; D perhaps matches TRBD1 (6 bases). The length of the CDR3 is 16 residues. The V gene's germline CDR1 is SGHVS and CDR2 FQNEAQ. V was clipped by 3 bases and J by 5 bases, with 17 bases between them. This CDR3 reads CASSFPEGGNDQPQHF. The CDR3 nucleotides read TGTGCCAGCAGCTTCCCAGAAGGGGGAAATGATCAGCCCCAGCATTTT. The whole variable domain, remainder taken from reference TRBV7-8 and TRBJ1-5, is GAGVSQSPRYKVAKRGQDVALRCDPISGHVSLFWYQQALGQGPEFLTYFQNEAQLDKSGLPSDRFFAERPEGSVSTLKIQRTQQEDSAVYLCASSFPEGGNDQPQHFGDGTRLSIL.

The rearrangement links TRBV5-1 to TRBJ2-7; possibly TRBD1 or TRBD2 for D (5 bases each). V lost 0 bases and J 6 bases, leaving 13 bases between the germline ends. The CDR3 has 14 residues. The germline V gene encodes CDR1 SGHRS and CDR2 YFSETQ. The CDR3 loop reads CASSLVSGAGEQYV. The CDR3 coding sequence is TGCGCCAGCAGCTTGGTGTCTGGGGCGGGCGAGCAGTACGTC.

This clonotype showed up just a few times. J is TRBJ2-7 and V is TRBV12-3 or TRBV12-4; TRBD1 agrees at 11 bases. The CDR3 runs to 18 residues. V shed 1 base and J 4 bases; nucleotides not matched to a gene: 12. This CDR3 reads CASSLDPPPGQGVYEQYF. The DNA of the CDR3 is TGTGCCAGCAGTTTAGATCCCCCCCCGGGACAGGGGGTATACGAGCAGTACTTC.

The V gene is TRBV6-1, the J gene TRBJ1-1; D possibly corresponds to TRBD1 (5 bases). The CDR3 has 19 residues. Germline assignment: CDR1 MNHNS and CDR2 SASEGT. V was clipped by 7 bases and J by 0 bases, with 27 bases between them. This chain's CDR3 is CASKWGPGETYHMNTEAFF. The CDR3 nucleotides are TGTGCCAGCAAATGGGGCCCCGGGGAGACGTACCACATGAACACTGAAGCTTTCTTT.

The chain couples TRBV5-6 to TRBJ2-5; 10 bases match TRBD2. Germline CDR1 and CDR2: SGHDT and YYEEEE. The CDR3 spans 14 residues. V lost 2 bases and J lost 5; bases outside the gene matches: 3. CDR3 DNA: TGTGCCAGCAGCTTAGGGACTAGCGACGAGACCCAGTACTTC. Translating gives CASSLGTSDETQYF.

This clonotype was found a few times. The gene calls are TRBV7-2 and TRBJ2-1; D is unresolved. Germline V gene sequence: CDR1 SGHTA, CDR2 FQGNSA. V was clipped by 3 bases and J by 8 bases, with 11 bases between them. The CDR3 has 13 residues. The CDR3 bases are TGTGCCAGCAGCTTGAATGATGAATATGAGCAGTTCTTC. It codes for CASSLNDEYEQFF.

On this clonotype: Since the CDR3 does not end with the conserved phenylalanine or tryptophan, this likely comes from a read error. The chain joins TRBV6-6 to TRBJ2-1, with D possibly being TRBD1 (6 bases). Germline CDR1 is MNHNY and CDR2 is SVGAGI (reference sequence). V dropped 0 bases and J dropped 3 bases, with 12 bases sitting between them. The CDR3 totals 16 residues. CDR3 amino acids: CASSYSIRTDYNEQFS. The CDR3 DNA follows: TGTGCCAGCAGTTACTCGATCAGGACAGACTACAATGAGCAGTTCTCC.

This clonotype was seen a few times. This chain links TRBV6-8 with TRBJ1-1; no clear D. The germline V gene encodes CDR1 MNHGY and CDR2 SAAAGT. V was pared by 0 bases and J by 6 bases, with 14 bases between. The CDR3 runs to 15 residues. The CDR3 sequence is CASSYSPGTSAEAFF. CDR3 sequence (DNA): TGTGCCAGCAGTTACTCTCCGGGTACGTCCGCTGAAGCTTTCTTT.

This clonotype has a handful of counts. The DNA for the CDR3 is TGTGCCAGCTCCCACAAAAGGGATTCTCCCTATGGCTACACCTTC. Translated, it gives CASSHKRDSPYGYTF. The chain uses TRBV6-6 and TRBJ1-2, with D unclear. CDR1 and CDR2 from the germline V gene are MNHNY and SVGAGI (reference sequence). Trimming pared 8 bases from V and 4 bases from J, leaving 20 bases between. The CDR3 has 15 residues.

CDR3 sequence reads: CASSGRYEGTNSPLHF. The CDR3 DNA follows: TGCGCCAGCAGTGGACGGTACGAGGGCACTAATTCACCCCTCCACTTT. The V and J genes are TRBV10-2 and TRBJ1-6; no reliable D call. The CDR3 length is 16 residues. V gave up 4 bases and J gave up 6 bases, with 16 bases separating them. The germline V gene has CDR1 WSHSY and CDR2 SAAADI.

This clonotype was counted ten times or more. V gene TRBV7-9 combines with J gene TRBJ2-7; TRBD1 aligns across 9 bases. CDR3 size: 14 residues. With 4 bases clipped from V and 5 bases from J, the junction kept 6 bases outside the gene matches. The germline CDR1 and CDR2 sequences are SEHNR and FQNEAQ (reference sequence). The CDR3 nucleotides read TGTGCCAGCAGCTGGGGACAGGGAGTCGACGAGCAGTACTTC. Translating gives CASSWGQGVDEQYF.

The CDR3 spells CRGMNTEAFF. The CDR3 coding sequence is TGTCGGGGTATGAACACTGAAGCTTTCTTT. This chain connects TRBV9 to TRBJ1-1, with D unclear. The length of the CDR3 is 10 residues. The germline CDR1 and CDR2 sequences are SGDLS and YYNGEE.

This clonotype was seen many times. The CDR3 loop reads CASSLPLDRLNYGYTF. CDR3 sequence (DNA): TGTGCCAGCAGCTTACCATTAGACAGGCTGAACTATGGCTACACCTTC. J is TRBJ1-2 and V is TRBV7-2, with TRBD1 as a possible D gene (6 bases). Per germline, CDR1 SGHTA and CDR2 FQGNSA. This CDR3 has 16 amino acids. The ends were cut back, 2 bases at V and 2 bases at J, with 15 bases in the middle.

The rearrangement links TRBV7-8 to TRBJ2-5; 8 bases match TRBD2. Losses at the gene ends were 2 bases for V and 2 bases for J; bases not matched to a gene: 4. Looked up from germline, CDR1 is SGHVS and CDR2 is FQNEAQ. This CDR3 has 15 amino acids. In DNA form, the CDR3 reads TGTGCCAGCAGCTTAATGGCGGGGGGTCAAGAGACCCAGTACTTC. It translates to CASSLMAGGQETQYF. Combining the CDR3 with reference TRBV7-8 and TRBJ2-5 gives the whole variable domain GAGVSQSPRYKVAKRGQDVALRCDPISGHVSLFWYQQALGQGPEFLTYFQNEAQLDKSGLPSDRFFAERPEGSVSTLKIQRTQQEDSAVYLCASSLMAGGQETQYFGPGTRLLVL.

This chain connects TRBV6-8 to TRBJ2-3, with D tentatively TRBD2 (7 bases). CDR3 length: 17 amino acids. From germline, CDR1 is MNHGY and CDR2 SAAAGT. Trimming removed 8 bases at V and 2 bases at J, with 23 bases between. CDR3 in amino acids: CASPSLRAGALTDTQYF. CDR3 sequence (DNA): TGTGCCAGCCCCTCTCTTAGGGCGGGGGCCCTCACAGATACGCAGTATTTT.